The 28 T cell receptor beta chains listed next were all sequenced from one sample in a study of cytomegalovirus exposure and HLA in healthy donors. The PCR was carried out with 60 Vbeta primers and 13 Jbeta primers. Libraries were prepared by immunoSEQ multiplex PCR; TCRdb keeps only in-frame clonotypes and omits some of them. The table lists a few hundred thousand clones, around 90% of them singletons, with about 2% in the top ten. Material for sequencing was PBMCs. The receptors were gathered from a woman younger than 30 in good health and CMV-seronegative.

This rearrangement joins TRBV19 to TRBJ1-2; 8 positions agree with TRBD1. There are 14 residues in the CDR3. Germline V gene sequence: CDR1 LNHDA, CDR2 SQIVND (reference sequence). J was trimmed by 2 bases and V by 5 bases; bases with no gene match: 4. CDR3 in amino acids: CASSSDRANYGYTF. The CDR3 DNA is TGTGCCAGTAGTTCGGACAGGGCAAACTATGGCTACACCTTC.

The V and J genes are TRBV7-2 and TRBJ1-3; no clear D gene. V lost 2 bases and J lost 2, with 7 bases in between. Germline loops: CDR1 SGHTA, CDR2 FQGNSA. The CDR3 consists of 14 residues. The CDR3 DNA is TGTGCCAGCAGCTTATATGGAGCTGGAAACACCATATATTTT. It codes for CASSLYGAGNTIYF.

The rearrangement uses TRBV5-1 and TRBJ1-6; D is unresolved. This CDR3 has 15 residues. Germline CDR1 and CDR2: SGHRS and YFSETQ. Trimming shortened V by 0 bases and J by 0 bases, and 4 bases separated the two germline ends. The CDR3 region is CASSLGSSYNSPLHF. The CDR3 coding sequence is TGCGCCAGCAGCTTGGGGAGCTCCTATAATTCACCCCTCCACTTT.

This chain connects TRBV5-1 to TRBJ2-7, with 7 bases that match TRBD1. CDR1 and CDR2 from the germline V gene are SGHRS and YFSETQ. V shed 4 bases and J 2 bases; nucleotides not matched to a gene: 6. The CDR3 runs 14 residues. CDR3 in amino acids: CASSPDRVPYEQYF. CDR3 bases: TGCGCCAGCAGCCCAGACAGGGTCCCCTACGAGCAGTACTTC.

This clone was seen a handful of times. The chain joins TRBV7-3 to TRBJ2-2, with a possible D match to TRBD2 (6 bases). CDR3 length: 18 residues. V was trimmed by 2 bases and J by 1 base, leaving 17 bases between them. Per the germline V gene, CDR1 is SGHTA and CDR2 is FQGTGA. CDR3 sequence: CASSLQPGRLGNTGELFF. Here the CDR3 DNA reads TGTGCCAGCAGCTTACAACCGGGGAGGTTGGGGAACACCGGGGAGCTGTTTTTT.

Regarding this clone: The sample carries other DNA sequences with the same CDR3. The CDR3 here is CASSFAGQGSSPLHF. The CDR3 DNA sequence: TGTGCCAGCAGTTTTGCAGGGCAGGGTAGTTCACCCCTCCACTTT. The chain combines TRBV28 with TRBJ1-6, with D possibly being TRBD1 (5 bases). The germline gives CDR1 MDHEN, CDR2 SYDVKM. The CDR3 is made up of 15 amino acids. Trimming took 3 bases from V and 9 from J, leaving 15 bases between them. The full variable domain, with the rest looked up from reference TRBV28 and TRBJ1-6, is DVKVTQSSRYLVKRTGEKVFLECVQDMDHENMFWYRQDPGLGLRLIYFSYDVKMKEKGDIPEGYSVSREKKERFSLILESASTNQTSMYLCASSFAGQGSSPLHFGNGTRLTVT.

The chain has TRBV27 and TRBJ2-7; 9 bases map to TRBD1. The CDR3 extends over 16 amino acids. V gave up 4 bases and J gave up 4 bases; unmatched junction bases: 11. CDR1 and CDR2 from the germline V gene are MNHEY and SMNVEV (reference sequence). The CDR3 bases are TGTGCCAGCAGTTCTCAGCGCACAGGGGGCGCGTACGAGCAGTACTTC. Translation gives CASSSQRTGGAYEQYF.

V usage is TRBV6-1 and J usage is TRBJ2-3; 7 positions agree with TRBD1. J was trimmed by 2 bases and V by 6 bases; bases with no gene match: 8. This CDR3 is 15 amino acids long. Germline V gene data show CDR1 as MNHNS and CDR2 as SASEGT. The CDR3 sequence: CASSADRSITDTQYF. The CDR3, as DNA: TGTGCCAGCAGCGCGGACAGGTCAATCACAGATACGCAGTATTTT.

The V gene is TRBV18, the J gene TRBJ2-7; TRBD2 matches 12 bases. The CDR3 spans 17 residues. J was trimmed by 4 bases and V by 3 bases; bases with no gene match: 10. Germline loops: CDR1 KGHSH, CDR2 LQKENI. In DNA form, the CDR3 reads TGTGCCAGCTCACCTCGCCTCACTAGCGGGGGGTCATACGAGCAGTACTTC. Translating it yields CASSPRLTSGGSYEQYF.

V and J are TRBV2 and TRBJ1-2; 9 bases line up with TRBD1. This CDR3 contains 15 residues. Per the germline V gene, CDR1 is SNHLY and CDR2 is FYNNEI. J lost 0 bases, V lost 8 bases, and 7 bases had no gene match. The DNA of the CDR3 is TGTGCCAGCGGAACAGGGGGCTATGCTAACTATGGCTACACCTTC. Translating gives CASGTGGYANYGYTF.

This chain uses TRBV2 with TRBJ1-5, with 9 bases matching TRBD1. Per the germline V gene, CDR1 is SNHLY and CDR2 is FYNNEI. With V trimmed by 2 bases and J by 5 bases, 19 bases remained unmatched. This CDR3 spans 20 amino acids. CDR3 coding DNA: TGTGCCAGCAGTGAAAGGAACCCCGGAAACTTAAGACAGGGGGATCAGCCCCAGCATTTT. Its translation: CASSERNPGNLRQGDQPQHF.

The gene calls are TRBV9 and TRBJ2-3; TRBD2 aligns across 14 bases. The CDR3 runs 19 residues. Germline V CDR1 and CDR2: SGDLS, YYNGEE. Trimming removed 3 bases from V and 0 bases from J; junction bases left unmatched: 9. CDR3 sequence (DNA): TGTGCCAGCAGCGCTACAGGGACTAGCGGGGGATCTAGCACAGATACGCAGTATTTT. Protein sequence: CASSATGTSGGSSTDTQYF.

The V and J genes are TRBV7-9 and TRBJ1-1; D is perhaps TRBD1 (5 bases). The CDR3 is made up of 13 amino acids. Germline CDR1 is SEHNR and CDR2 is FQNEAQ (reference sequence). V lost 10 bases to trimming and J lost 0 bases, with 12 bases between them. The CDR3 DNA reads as TGTGCCACCGAGACAGTTATGAACACTGAAGCTTTCTTT. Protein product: CATETVMNTEAFF.

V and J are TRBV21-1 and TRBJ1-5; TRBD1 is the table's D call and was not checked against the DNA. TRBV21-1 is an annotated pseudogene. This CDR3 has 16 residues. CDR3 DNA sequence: TGTGCCAGCAGCGCTAAGACAGGGGATGGCAATCAGCCCCAGCATTTT. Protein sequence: CASSAKTGDGNQPQHF.

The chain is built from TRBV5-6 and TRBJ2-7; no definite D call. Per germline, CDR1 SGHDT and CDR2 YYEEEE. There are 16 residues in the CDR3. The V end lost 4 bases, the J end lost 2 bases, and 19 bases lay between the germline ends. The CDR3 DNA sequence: TGTGCCAGCAGCCAAATGCTCGCTCTGAACACCTACGAGCAGTACTTC. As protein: CASSQMLALNTYEQYF.

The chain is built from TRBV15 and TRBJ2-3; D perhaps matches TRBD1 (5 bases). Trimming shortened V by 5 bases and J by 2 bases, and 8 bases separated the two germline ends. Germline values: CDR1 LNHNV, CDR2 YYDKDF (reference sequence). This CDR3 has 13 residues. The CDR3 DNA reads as TGTGCCACCAGCCCGACAGCCACAGATACGCAGTATTTT. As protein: CATSPTATDTQYF.

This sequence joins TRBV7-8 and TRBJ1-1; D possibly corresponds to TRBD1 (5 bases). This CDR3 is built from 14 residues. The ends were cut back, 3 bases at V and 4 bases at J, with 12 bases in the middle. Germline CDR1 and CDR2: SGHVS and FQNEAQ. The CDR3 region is CASSFLTQGTEAFF. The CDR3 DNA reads TGTGCCAGCAGCTTCCTGACCCAGGGCACTGAAGCTTTCTTT.

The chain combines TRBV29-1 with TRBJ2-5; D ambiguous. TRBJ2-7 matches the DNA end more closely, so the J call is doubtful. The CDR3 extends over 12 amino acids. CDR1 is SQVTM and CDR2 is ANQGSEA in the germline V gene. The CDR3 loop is CSVKRTPYEQYF. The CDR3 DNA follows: TGCAGCGTCAAGAGAACCCCCTACGAGCAGTACTTC.

The CDR3 reads CASSQGSIGYTF. In DNA, the CDR3 is TGTGCCAGCAGCCAGGGCTCAATCGGCTACACCTTC. J is TRBJ1-2 and V is TRBV14; D uncertain. V was shortened by 3 bases and J by 8 bases, with 10 bases between the two germline ends. The CDR3 covers 12 residues. Germline V gene data show CDR1 as SGHDN and CDR2 as FVKESK.

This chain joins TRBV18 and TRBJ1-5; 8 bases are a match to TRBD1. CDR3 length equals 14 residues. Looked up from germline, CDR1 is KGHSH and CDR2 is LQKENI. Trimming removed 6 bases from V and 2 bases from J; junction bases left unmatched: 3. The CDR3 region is CASSAGGGNQPQHF. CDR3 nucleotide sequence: TGTGCCAGCTCTGCAGGGGGCGGCAATCAGCCCCAGCATTTT.

The CDR3 DNA follows: TGTGCCAGCAGTCTGGGCCCTCCCAGCTCCTACGAGCAGTACTTC. This gives the protein CASSLGPPSSYEQYF. The chain joins TRBV2 to TRBJ2-7; D ambiguous. V lost 5 bases and J lost 0, with 14 bases in between. The germline V gene has CDR1 SNHLY and CDR2 FYNNEI. This CDR3 is built from 15 residues.

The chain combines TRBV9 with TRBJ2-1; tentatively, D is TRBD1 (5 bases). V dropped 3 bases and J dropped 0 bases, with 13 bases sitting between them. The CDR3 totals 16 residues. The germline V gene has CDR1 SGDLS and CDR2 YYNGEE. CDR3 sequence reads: CASSGLGRSSYNEQFF. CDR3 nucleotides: TGTGCCAGCAGCGGACTGGGGCGGAGCTCCTACAATGAGCAGTTCTTC.

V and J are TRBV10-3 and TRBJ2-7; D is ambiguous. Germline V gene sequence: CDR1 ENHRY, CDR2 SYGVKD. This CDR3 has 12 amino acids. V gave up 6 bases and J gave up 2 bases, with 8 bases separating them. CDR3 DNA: TGTGCCATCAGCGACATAACCTACGAGCAGTACTTC. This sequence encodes CAISDITYEQYF.

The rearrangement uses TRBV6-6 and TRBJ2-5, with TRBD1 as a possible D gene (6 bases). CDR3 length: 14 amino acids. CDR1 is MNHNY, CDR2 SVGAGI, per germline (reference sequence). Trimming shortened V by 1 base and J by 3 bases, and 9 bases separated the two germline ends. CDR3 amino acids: CASSYFQGKETQYF. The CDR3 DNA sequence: TGTGCCAGCAGTTACTTCCAGGGGAAAGAGACCCAGTACTTC.

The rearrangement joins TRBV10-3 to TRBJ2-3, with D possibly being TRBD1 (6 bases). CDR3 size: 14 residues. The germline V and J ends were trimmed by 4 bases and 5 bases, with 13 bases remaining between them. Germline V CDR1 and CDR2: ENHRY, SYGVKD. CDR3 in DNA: TGTGCCATCAGTGGTACAGGGTTGGGAGATACGCAGTATTTT. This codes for CAISGTGLGDTQYF.

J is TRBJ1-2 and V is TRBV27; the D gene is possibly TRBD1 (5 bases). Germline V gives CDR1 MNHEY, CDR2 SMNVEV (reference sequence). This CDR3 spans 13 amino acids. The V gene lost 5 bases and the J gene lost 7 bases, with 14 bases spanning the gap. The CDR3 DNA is TGTGCCAGCAGTATCAAGGGTAGGGGTGGCTACACCTTC. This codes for CASSIKGRGGYTF.

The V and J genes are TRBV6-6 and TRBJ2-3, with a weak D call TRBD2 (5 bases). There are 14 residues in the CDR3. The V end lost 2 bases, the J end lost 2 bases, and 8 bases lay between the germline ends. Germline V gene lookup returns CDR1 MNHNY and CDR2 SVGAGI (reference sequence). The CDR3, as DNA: TGTGCCAGCAGTTACCGAGACTACACAGATACGCAGTATTTT. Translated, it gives CASSYRDYTDTQYF.

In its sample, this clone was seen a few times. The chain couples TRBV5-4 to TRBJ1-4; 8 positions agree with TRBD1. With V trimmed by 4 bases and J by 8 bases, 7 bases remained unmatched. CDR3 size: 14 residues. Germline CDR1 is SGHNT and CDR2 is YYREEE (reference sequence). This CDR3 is CASSAGQGEEKLFF. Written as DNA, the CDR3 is TGTGCCAGCAGCGCCGGACAGGGTGAAGAAAAACTGTTTTTT. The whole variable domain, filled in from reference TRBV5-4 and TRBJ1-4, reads ETGVTQSPTHLIKTRGQQVTLRCSSQSGHNTVSWYQQALGQGPQFIFQYYREEENGRGNFPPRFSGLQFPNYSSELNVNALELDDSALYLCASSAGQGEEKLFFGSGTQLSVL.